The rows below give T cell receptor beta chains drawn from one sample of a study of T cell changes during pregnancy in multiple sclerosis. Repertoires were generated with immunoSEQ multiplex PCR, while TCRdb's copy carries only in-frame clones and drops some. The sample includes about 97,000 clones, 80% to 95% of them seen just once. Sample: peripheral blood, taken in the second trimester of pregnancy. The origin of the receptors is a female donor with multiple sclerosis, enrolled in a pregnancy study. Both conserved end residues are part of each CDR3. Fields, in order: D gene, V gene, clone size, J gene, CDR3 protein, CDR3 DNA. D genes are given only for firm matches. Clone sizes are given selectively: once, few, many, or a class where the clone is expanded.

TRBD2	TRBV6-1	once	TRBJ2-1	CASSEGLAGNEQFF	TGTGCCAGCAGTGAGGGACTAGCAGGCAATGAGCAGTTCTTC
-	TRBV28	-	TRBJ2-5	CASRGIQGTQETQYF	TGTGCCAGCAGGGGGATACAGGGTACCCAAGAGACCCAGTACTTC
TRBD2	TRBV14	-	TRBJ2-7	CASSQRASGLPEQYF	TGTGCCAGCAGCCAAAGGGCTAGCGGGCTTCCCGAGCAGTACTTC
-	TRBV10-3	once	TRBJ2-5	CAISPGVRTAEETQYF	TGTGCCATCAGTCCCGGGGTCCGGACAGCTGAAGAGACCCAGTACTTC
-	TRBV10-3	-	TRBJ2-4	CAISPTDNIQYF	TGTGCCATCAGCCCTACAGATAACATTCAGTACTTC
TRBD1	TRBV28	-	TRBJ1-2	CASTPPGQGIGYTF	TGTGCCAGCACCCCCCCGGGACAGGGAATTGGCTACACCTTC
-	TRBV29-1	-	TRBJ1-2	CSVGLGGVDYGYTF	TGCAGCGTGGGCCTGGGGGGGGTAGACTATGGCTACACCTTC
-	TRBV19	-	TRBJ2-7	CASSSTRGQVNREQYF	TGTGCCAGTAGTAGTACCCGTGGGCAGGTCAACCGCGAGCAGTACTTC
-	TRBV14	-	TRBJ1-1	CASSVNSRTAEAFF	TGTGCCAGCAGCGTAAACTCTAGAACCGCTGAAGCTTTCTTT
TRBD2	TRBV10-1	-	TRBJ2-7	CASSHNRVASGRDYEQYF	TGCGCCAGCAGTCACAACAGGGTCGCTAGCGGGAGAGACTACGAGCAGTACTTC
-	TRBV5-1	-	TRBJ2-5	CASSRDTLETQYF	TGCGCCAGCAGTCGGGACACCTTAGAGACCCAGTACTTC
TRBD2	TRBV25-1	once	TRBJ2-1	CASSLTSNRFLNEQFF	TGTGCCAGCAGCCTGACTAGCAACCGCTTTTTAAATGAGCAGTTCTTC
TRBD2	TRBV6-5	-	TRBJ2-7	CASTLAGTYEQYF	TGTGCCAGTACGCTAGCGGGGACCTACGAGCAGTACTTC
-	TRBV9	-	TRBJ2-7	CASSALGTGEQYF	TGTGCCAGCAGCGCTCTAGGAACAGGGGAGCAGTACTTC
TRBD1	TRBV15	-	TRBJ2-2	CATSRYRGSNTGELFF	TGTGCCACCAGCAGATACAGGGGGTCGAACACCGGGGAGCTGTTTTTT
-	TRBV6-5	few	TRBJ1-1	CASRVGAPNTEAFF	TGTGCCAGCCGGGTGGGGGCCCCGAACACTGAAGCTTTCTTT
TRBD1	TRBV6-4	-	TRBJ2-1	CARVRDRTYNEQFF	TGTGCCAGAGTCCGGGACAGGACCTACAATGAGCAGTTCTTC
TRBD1	TRBV2	-	TRBJ2-7	CASRKTGGGSYEQYF	TGTGCCAGCAGGAAGACAGGGGGAGGGTCCTACGAGCAGTACTTC
TRBD2	TRBV7-9	-	TRBJ2-1	CASSSRLAGGNEQFF	TGTGCCAGCAGCTCCAGACTAGCGGGAGGCAATGAGCAGTTCTTC
TRBD2	TRBV7-8	-	TRBJ2-3	CASSFYHGLAGVVDTQYF	TGTGCCAGCAGCTTCTACCATGGACTAGCGGGAGTCGTGGATACGCAGTATTTT
-	TRBV15	-	TRBJ2-7	CATSRDLAMVYEQYF	TGTGCCACCAGCAGAGATCTAGCGATGGTCTACGAGCAGTACTTC
TRBD1	TRBV5-1	-	TRBJ1-1	CASSLGGTGYGTEAFF	TGCGCCAGCAGCTTGGGTGGGACAGGGTATGGGACTGAAGCTTTCTTT
TRBD1	TRBV9	-	TRBJ2-7	CASSAGQGAPYEQYF	TGTGCCAGCAGCGCGGGACAGGGGGCGCCCTACGAGCAGTACTTC
-	TRBV27	-	TRBJ2-2	CASRSPPGDTGELFF	TGTGCCAGCAGAAGTCCTCCGGGAGACACCGGGGAGCTGTTTTTT
TRBD1	TRBV4-2	-	TRBJ2-1	CASSHSDRGSYNEQFF	TGTGCCAGCAGCCACTCAGACAGGGGGAGCTACAATGAGCAGTTCTTC
-	TRBV6-6	-	TRBJ1-2	CASSRVKKGIGYTF	TGTGCCAGCAGTCGAGTTAAGAAGGGGATCGGCTACACCTTC
-	TRBV27	-	TRBJ1-5	CASSSGQGNQPQHF	-
-	TRBV2	-	TRBJ2-7	CASSVGQSSYEQYF	TGTGCCAGCAGTGTGGGGCAAAGCTCCTACGAGCAGTACTTC
-	TRBV2	-	TRBJ1-2	CAVSQPGAGYGYTF	TGTGCCGTGTCCCAGCCAGGGGCGGGCTATGGCTACACCTTC
-	TRBV6-1	-	TRBJ1-5	CASSEGHRQPQHF	TGTGCCAGCAGTGAAGGACATAGGCAGCCCCAGCATTTT
-	TRBV19	-	TRBJ1-5	CASSVTEYSNQPQHF	TGTGCCAGTAGTGTGACAGAATATAGCAATCAGCCCCAGCATTTT
TRBD1	TRBV6-6	-	TRBJ2-7	CATGNYEQYF	TGTGCGACAGGGAACTACGAGCAGTACTTC
-	TRBV4-1	-	TRBJ2-7	CASSQINLVSSDEQYF	TGCGCCAGCAGCCAGATTAACTTAGTATCCAGCGACGAGCAGTACTTC
TRBD2	TRBV28	-	TRBJ2-7	CASSSSGRNYEQYF	TGTGCCAGCAGTTCTAGCGGGAGAAACTACGAGCAGTACTTC
TRBD2	TRBV19	-	TRBJ2-7	CASSPSGPPYEQYF	TGTGCCAGTAGCCCTAGCGGACCACCCTACGAGCAGTACTTC
-	TRBV4-3	-	TRBJ1-4	CASSQPGGDRGKLFF	TGCGCCAGCAGCCAACCGGGGGGGGACCGGGGAAAACTGTTTTTT
-	TRBV7-6	-	TRBJ1-1	CASSPVLNTEAFF	TGTGCCAGCAGCCCTGTTTTGAACACTGAAGCTTTCTTT